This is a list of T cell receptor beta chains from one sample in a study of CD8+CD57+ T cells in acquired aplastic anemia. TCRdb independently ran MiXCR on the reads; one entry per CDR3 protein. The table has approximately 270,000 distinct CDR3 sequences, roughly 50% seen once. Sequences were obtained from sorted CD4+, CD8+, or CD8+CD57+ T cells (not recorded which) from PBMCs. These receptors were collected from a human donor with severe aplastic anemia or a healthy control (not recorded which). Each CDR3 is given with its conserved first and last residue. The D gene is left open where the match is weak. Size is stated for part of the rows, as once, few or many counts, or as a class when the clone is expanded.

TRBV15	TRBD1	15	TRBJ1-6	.	CATSREDRGLSPLHF	TGTGCCACCAGCAGAGAGGACAGGGGGCTTTCACCCCTCCACTTT
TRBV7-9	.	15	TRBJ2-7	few	CASSKGGAQDYEQYF	TGTGCCAGCAGCAAAGGGGGAGCACAGGACTACGAGCAGTACTTC
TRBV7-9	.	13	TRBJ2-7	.	CASSAGVDYEQYF	TGTGCCAGCAGCGCAGGGGTCGACTACGAGCAGTACTTC
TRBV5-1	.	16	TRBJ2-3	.	CASSASGRSSTDTQYF	TGCGCCAGCAGCGCCTCGGGTCGTTCTAGCACAGATACGCAGTATTTT
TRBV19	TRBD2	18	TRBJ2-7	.	CASSIFGGTSGGPYEQYF	TGTGCCAGTAGTATCTTTGGGGGTACTAGCGGGGGACCCTACGAGCAGTACTTC
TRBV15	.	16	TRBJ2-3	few	CATSGHRTSGTDTQYF	TGTGCCACCAGCGGCCATAGAACCTCTGGCACAGATACGCAGTATTTT
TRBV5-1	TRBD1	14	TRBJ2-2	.	CASADRDHTGELFF	TGCGCCAGCGCGGACAGGGACCACACCGGGGAGCTGTTTTTT
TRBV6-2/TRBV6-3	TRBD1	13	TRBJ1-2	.	CASSFHRGGGYTF	TGTGCCAGCAGTTTTCACAGGGGAGGCGGCTACACCTTC
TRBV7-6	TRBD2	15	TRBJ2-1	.	CASSGIAGGPGEQFF	TGTGCCAGCAGCGGGATTGCGGGGGGGCCGGGTGAGCAGTTCTTC
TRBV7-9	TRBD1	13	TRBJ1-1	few	CASSSGGETEAFF	TGTGCCAGCAGCTCAGGGGGCGAGACTGAAGCTTTCTTT